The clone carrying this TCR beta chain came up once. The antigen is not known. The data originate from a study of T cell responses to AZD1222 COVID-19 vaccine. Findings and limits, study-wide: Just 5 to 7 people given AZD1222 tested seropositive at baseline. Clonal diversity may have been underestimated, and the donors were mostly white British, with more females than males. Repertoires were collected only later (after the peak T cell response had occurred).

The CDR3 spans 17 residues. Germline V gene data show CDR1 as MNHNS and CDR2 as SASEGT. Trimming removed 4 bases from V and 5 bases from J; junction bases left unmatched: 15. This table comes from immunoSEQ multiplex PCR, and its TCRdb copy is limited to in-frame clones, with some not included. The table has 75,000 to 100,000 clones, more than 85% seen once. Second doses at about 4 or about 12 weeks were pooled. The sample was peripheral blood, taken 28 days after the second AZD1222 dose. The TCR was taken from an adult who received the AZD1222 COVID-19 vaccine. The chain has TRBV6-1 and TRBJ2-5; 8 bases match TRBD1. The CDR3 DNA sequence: TGTGCCAGCAGTGGGTCAGGGGGCACATCAATCTGGGAGACCCAGTACTTC. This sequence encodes CASSGSGGTSIWETQYF.